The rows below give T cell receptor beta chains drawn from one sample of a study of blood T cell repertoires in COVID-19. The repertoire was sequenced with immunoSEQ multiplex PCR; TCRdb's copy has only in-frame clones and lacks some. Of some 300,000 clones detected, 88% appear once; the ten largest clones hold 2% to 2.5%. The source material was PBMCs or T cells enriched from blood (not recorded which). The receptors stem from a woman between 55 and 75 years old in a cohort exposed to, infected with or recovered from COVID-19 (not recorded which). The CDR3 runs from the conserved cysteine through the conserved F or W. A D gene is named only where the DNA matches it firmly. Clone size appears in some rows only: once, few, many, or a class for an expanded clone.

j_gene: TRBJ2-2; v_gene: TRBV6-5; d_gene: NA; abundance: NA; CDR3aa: CASTKYGGELFF; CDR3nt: TGTGCCAGCACCAAGTACGGTGGGGAGCTGTTTTTT
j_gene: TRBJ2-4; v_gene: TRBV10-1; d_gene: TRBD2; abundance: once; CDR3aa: CASSVPTSGRDIQYF; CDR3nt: TGCGCCAGCAGTGTGCCTACTAGCGGGAGGGACATTCAGTACTTC
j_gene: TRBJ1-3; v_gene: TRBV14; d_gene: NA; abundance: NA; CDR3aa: CASSPPGGKSGNTIYF; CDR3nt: TGTGCCAGCAGCCCCCCCGGGGGAAAATCTGGAAACACCATATATTTT
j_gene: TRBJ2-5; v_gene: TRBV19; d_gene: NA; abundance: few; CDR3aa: CASSSTGDQYQETQYF; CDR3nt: TGTGCCAGTAGCTCTACAGGAGACCAGTACCAAGAGACCCAGTACTTC
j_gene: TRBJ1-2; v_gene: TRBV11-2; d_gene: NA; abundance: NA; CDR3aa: CASSLDLGSYGYTF; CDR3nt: TGTGCCAGCAGCTTAGATCTCGGGAGCTATGGCTACACCTTC
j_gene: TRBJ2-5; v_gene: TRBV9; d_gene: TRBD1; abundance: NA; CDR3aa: CASSVEGRGQETQYF; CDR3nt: TGTGCCAGCAGCGTAGAGGGCAGGGGGCAAGAGACCCAGTACTTC
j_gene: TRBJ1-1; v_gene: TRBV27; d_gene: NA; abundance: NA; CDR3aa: CASSSTAATEAFF; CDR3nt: TGTGCCAGCAGTTCTACAGCTGCTACTGAAGCTTTCTTT
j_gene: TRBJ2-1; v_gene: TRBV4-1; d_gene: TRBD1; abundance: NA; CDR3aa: CASSQETGGSYNEQFF; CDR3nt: TGCGCCAGCAGCCAGGAGACAGGGGGCTCCTACAATGAGCAGTTCTTC
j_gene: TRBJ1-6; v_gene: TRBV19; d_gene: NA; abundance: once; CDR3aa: CASTKSGWRNNSPLHF; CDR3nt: TGTGCCAGTACCAAATCAGGGTGGCGTAATAATTCACCCCTCCACTTT
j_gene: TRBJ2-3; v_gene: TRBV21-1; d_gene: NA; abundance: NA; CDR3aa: CASSKGTGVVDTQYF; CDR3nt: TGTGCCAGCAGCAAAGGGACAGGGGTGGTAGATACGCAGTATTTT
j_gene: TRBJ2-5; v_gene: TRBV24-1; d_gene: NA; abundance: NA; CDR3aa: CATSDLGQLETQYF; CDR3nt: TGTGCCACCAGTGATTTGGGGCAGCTGGAGACCCAGTACTTC
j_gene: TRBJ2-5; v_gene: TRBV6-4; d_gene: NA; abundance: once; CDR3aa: CASSPDTQETQYF; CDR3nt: TGTGCCAGCAGTCCCGACACGCAAGAGACCCAGTACTTC
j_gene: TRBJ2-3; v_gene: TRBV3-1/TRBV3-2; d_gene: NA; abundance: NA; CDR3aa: CASSQGVIGGSTDTQYF; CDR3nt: TGTGCCAGCAGCCAAGGAGTGATCGGGGGAAGCACAGATACGCAGTATTTT
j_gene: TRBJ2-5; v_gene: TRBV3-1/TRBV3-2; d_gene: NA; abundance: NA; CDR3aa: CASSQPLETQYF; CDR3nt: TGTGCCAGCAGCCAACCGTTGGAGACCCAGTACTTC
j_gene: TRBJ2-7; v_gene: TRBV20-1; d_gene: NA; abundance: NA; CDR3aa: CSALLIYEQYF; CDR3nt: TGCAGTGCCCTACTTATTTACGAGCAGTACTTC
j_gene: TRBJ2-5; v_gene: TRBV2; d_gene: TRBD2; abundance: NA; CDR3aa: CASSEELAGNQETQYF; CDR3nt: TGTGCCAGCAGTGAAGAACTAGCGGGTAATCAAGAGACCCAGTACTTC
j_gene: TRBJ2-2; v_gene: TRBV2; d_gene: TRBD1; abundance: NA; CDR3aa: CASSQDRGDGELFF; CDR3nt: TGTGCCAGCAGTCAGGACAGGGGTGACGGGGAGCTGTTTTTT
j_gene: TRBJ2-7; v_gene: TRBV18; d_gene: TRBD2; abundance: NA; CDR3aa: CASSPGLAVNYEQYF; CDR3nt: TGTGCCAGCTCACCGGGCCTAGCGGTAAACTACGAGCAGTACTTC
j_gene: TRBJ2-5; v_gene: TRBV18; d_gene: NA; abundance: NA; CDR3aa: CASSPLALETQYF; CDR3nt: TGTGCCAGCTCACCGCTAGCGTTGGAGACCCAGTACTTC
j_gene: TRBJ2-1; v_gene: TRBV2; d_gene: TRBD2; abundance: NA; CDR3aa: CASGTSVFFSYNEQFF; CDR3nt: TGTGCCAGCGGGACTAGCGTCTTTTTCTCCTACAATGAGCAGTTCTTC
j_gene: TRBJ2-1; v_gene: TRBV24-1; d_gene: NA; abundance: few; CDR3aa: CATSDLGASDNEQFF; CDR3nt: TGTGCCACCAGTGATTTAGGAGCGAGTGACAATGAGCAGTTCTTC
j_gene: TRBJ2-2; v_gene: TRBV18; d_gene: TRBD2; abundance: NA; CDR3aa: CASSRISGGRNTGELFF; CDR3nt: TGTGCCAGCTCACGGATATCGGGAGGGCGTAATACCGGGGAGCTGTTTTTT
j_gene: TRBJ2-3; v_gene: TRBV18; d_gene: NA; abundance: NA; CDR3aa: CASSPNYIRDTQYF; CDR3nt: TGTGCCAGCTCACCAAACTATATTCGAGATACGCAGTATTTT
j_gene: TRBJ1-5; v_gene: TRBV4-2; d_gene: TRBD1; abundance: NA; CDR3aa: CASSQEGRGQGRGRNQPQHF; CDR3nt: TGTGCCAGCAGCCAAGAAGGTAGGGGACAGGGGAGAGGTCGCAATCAGCCCCAGCATTTT
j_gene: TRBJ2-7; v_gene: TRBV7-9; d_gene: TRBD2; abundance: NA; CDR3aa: CASSAGLVAGEQYF; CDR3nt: TGTGCCAGCAGCGCAGGACTAGTGGCCGGAGAGCAGTACTTC
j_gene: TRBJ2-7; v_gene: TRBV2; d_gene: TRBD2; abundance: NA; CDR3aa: CASSATGTSGNYEQYF; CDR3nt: TGTGCCAGCAGTGCCACCGGGACTAGCGGGAACTACGAGCAGTACTTC
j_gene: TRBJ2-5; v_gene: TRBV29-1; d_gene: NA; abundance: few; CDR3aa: CSAGAGETQYF; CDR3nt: TGCAGCGCGGGGGCAGGAGAGACCCAGTACTTC
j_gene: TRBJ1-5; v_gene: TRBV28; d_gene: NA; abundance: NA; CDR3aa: CASSFNDRSNQPQHF; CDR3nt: TGTGCCAGCAGTTTTAACGACAGGAGCAATCAGCCCCAGCATTTT
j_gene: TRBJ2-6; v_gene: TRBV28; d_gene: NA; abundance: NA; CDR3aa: CASSLRPRGGANVLTF; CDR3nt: TGTGCCAGCAGTTTAAGACCCAGGGGTGGGGCCAACGTCCTGACTTTC
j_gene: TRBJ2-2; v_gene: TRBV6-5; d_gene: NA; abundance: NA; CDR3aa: CASFSGTGELFF; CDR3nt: TGTGCCAGCTTTTCGGGGACCGGGGAGCTGTTTTTT
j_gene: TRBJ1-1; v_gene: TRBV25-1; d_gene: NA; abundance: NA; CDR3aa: CASSLSTEAFF; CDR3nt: TGTGCCAGCAGTCTTAGCACTGAAGCTTTCTTT
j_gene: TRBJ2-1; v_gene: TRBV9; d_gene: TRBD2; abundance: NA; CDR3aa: CASSRTSSVYNEQFF; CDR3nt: TGTGCCAGCAGCCGGACTAGCTCCGTCTACAATGAGCAGTTCTTC
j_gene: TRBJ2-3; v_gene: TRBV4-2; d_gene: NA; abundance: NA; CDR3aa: CASSQEGGTDTQYF; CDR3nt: TGTGCCAGCAGCCAAGAAGGGGGCACAGATACGCAGTATTTT
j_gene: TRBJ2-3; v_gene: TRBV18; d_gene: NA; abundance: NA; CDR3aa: CASSGGDTQYF; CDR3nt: TGTGCCAGTTCCGGGGGAGATACGCAGTATTTT
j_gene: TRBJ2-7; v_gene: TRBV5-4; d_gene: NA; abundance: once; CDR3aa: CASSLGGTRYEQYF; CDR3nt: TGTGCCAGCAGCTTGGGGGGGACTCGCTACGAGCAGTACTTC
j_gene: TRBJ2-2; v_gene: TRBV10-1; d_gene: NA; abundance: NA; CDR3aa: CASSSVANTGELFF; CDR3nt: TGCGCCAGCAGTTCTGTCGCGAACACCGGGGAGCTGTTTTTT
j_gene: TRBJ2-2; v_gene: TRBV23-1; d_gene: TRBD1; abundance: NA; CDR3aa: CASRRRHDRGSGELFF; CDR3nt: TGCGCCAGCAGACGCAGGCACGACAGGGGGTCCGGGGAGCTGTTTTTT
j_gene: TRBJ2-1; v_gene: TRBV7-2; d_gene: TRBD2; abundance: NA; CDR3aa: CASSLVAGASYNEQFF; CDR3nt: TGTGCCAGCAGCTTAGTTGCGGGAGCTTCCTACAATGAGCAGTTCTTC
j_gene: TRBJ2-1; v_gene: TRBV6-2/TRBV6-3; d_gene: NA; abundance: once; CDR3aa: CASSRLVVNEQFF; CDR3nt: TGTGCCAGCAGCCGACTAGTAGTTAATGAGCAGTTCTTC
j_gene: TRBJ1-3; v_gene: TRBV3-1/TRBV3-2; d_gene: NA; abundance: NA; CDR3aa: CASSSGRRNTIYF; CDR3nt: TGTGCCAGCAGCTCAGGCAGAAGAAACACCATATATTTT
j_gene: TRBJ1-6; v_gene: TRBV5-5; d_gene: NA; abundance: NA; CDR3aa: CASSFLESPLHF; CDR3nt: TGTGCCAGCAGCTTTTTAGAGTCACCCCTCCACTTT
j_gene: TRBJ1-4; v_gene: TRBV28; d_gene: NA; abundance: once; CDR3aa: CASSSPDRNEKLFF; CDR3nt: TGTGCCAGCAGTTCACCCGACAGGAATGAAAAACTGTTTTTT
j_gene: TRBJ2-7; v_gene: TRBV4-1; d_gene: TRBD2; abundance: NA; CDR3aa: CASSQSASGSYGEQYF; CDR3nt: TGCGCCAGCAGCCAATCGGCTAGCGGGAGTTATGGGGAGCAGTACTTC
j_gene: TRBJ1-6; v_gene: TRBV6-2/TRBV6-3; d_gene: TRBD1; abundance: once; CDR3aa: CASSGTVNSPLHF; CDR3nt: TGTGCCAGCAGTGGGACAGTTAATTCACCCCTCCACTTT
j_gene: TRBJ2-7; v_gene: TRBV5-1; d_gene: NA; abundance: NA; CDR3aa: CASSRVVQDSSYEQYF; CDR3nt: TGCGCCAGCAGTAGGGTCGTCCAGGACAGCTCGTACGAGCAGTACTTC
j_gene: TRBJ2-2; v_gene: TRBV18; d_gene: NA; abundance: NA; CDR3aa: CASSPPTGRGYTGELFF; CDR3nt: TGTGCCAGCTCACCACCGACAGGCAGAGGGTACACCGGGGAGCTGTTTTTT
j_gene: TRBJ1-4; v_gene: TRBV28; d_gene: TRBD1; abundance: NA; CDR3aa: CASSTGQGGRNEKLFF; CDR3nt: TGTGCCAGCAGTACGGGACAGGGAGGCAGGAACGAAAAACTGTTTTTT
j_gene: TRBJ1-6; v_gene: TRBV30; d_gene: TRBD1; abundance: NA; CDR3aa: CAWGTGYNSPLHF; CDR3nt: TGTGCCTGGGGGACAGGCTATAATTCACCCCTCCACTTT
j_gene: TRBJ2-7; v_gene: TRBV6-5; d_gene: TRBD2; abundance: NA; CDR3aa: CASRSAGGTYEQYF; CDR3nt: TGTGCCAGCAGATCAGCGGGAGGGACCTACGAGCAGTACTTC
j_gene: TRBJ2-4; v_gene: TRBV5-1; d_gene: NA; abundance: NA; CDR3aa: CASREAPRDIQYF; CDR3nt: TGCGCCAGCAGAGAAGCGCCTCGGGACATTCAGTACTTC
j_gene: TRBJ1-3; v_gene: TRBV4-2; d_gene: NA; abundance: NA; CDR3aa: CASSQAAGASGNTIYF; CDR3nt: TGTGCCAGCAGCCAAGCTGCAGGGGCCTCTGGAAACACCATATATTTT
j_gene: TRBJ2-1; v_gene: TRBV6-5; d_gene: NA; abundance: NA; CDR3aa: CASLGGFSYNEQFF; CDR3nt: TGTGCCAGCCTTGGCGGGTTTTCCTACAATGAGCAGTTCTTC
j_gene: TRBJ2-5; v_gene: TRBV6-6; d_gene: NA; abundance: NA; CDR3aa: CASSLGRETQYF; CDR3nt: TGTGCCAGCAGTTTGGGCCGAGAGACCCAGTACTTC
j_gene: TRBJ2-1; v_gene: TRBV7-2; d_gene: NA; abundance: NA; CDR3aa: CASSSQGVGNEQFF; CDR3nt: TGTGCCAGCAGCTCCCAGGGTGTAGGCAATGAGCAGTTCTTC
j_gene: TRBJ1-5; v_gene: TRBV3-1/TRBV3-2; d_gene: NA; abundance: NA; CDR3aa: CASSQECLDSPNQPQHF; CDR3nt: TGTGCCAGCAGCCAAGAATGTCTGGACAGCCCCAATCAGCCCCAGCATTTT
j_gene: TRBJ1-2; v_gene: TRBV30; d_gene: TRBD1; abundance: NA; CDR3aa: CASTHSGTGRGYTF; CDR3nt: TGTGCCTCCACACACTCCGGGACAGGGAGAGGCTACACCTTC
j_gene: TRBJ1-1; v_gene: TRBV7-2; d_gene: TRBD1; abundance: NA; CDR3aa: CASSLYRGTEAFF; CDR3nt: TGTGCCAGCAGCTTATACAGGGGCACTGAAGCTTTCTTT
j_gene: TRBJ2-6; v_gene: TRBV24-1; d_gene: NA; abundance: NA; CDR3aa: CATSGTVISGANVLTF; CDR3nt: TGTGCCACCAGTGGGACAGTGATCTCTGGGGCCAACGTCCTGACTTTC
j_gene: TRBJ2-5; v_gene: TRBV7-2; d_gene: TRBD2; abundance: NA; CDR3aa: CASSFPGLAGGSQGETQYF; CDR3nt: TGTGCCAGCAGCTTCCCGGGACTAGCGGGAGGGAGTCAGGGGGAGACCCAGTACTTC
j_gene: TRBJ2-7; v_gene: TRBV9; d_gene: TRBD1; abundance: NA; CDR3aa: CASSVGTGAYEQYF; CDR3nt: TGTGCCAGCAGCGTTGGGACAGGGGCCTACGAGCAGTACTTC